This TCR beta chain appears in the sequencing data of a study of identical twins. Study-wide results and limits: Interpretation of the results relied on cross-sectional statistical analysis and not on following the same donors. Abundant beta clonotypes from cord blood bore fewer insertions; memory repertoires lacked this pattern.

A universal primer site was incorporated via template switching, and the cDNA contained unique molecular identifiers. TCRdb called the 5' RACE reads again in MiXCR, with one record for every CDR3 protein. The sample yields 450,000 to 500,000 distinct CDR3 sequences, roughly an eighth seen once. Concerning this clonotype: Its antigen is as yet unknown. One end of the junction is discordant with germline, which a read error may explain.

The CDR3 extends over 16 amino acids. Germline CDR1 reads SSHAT; CDR2 reads FNYEAQ (reference sequence). The sample was also linked to a second study, of yellow fever vaccine responses in identical twins. Per that study: Vaccine-induced T cell responses in twins were reportedly observed to appear partly convergent, partly personalized.

Sample: CD4+ T cells sorted from blood. The receptor was derived from a woman aged 18-35 years in good health. The chain combines TRBV7-7 with TRBJ2-1; TRBD1 might be the D (6 bases). The chain's CDR3 is CASSLGGQGSHNEQFF. The CDR3, as DNA: TGTGCTAGCAGCTTAGGAGGCCAGGGGTCCCACAATGAGCAGTTCTTC.